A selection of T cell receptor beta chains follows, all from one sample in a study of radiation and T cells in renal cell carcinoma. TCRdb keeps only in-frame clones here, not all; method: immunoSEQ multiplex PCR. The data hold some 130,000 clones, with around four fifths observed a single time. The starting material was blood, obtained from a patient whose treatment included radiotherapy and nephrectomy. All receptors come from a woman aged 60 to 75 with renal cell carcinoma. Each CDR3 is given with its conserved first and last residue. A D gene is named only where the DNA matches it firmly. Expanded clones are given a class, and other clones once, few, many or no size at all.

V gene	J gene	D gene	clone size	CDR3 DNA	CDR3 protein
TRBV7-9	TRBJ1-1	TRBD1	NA	TGTGCCAGCAGCTCCGACAGGGGGCAGGATGAAGCTTTCTTT	CASSSDRGQDEAFF
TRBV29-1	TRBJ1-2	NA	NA	TGCAGCATCTCGGTGGGAGGGAGCGACGGCTACACCTTC	CSISVGGSDGYTF
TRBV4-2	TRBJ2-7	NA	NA	TGTGCCAGCAGCCAAGAGTACGCAAGCTCCTACGAGCAGTACTTC	CASSQEYASSYEQYF
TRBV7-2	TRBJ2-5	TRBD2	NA	TGTGCCAGCAGCTTAGCGAATAGCGGGAGAGTAAAAGAGACCCAGTACTTC	CASSLANSGRVKETQYF
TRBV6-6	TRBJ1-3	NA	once	TGTGCCAGCAGTTACGAAAAAGAGGCGAACACCATATATTTT	CASSYEKEANTIYF
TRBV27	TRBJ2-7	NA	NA	TGTGCCAGCAGTTTACGCCGGGACGGGGGCGAGCAGTACTTC	CASSLRRDGGEQYF
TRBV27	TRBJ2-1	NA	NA	TGTGCCAGCAGTTTATCTCCGACTAGTCAGGGTGAGCAGTTCTTC	CASSLSPTSQGEQFF
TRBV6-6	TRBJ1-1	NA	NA	TGTGCCAGCAGTTGGGAAAAAGGCACTGAAGCTTTCTTT	CASSWEKGTEAFF
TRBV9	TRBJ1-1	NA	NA	TGTGCCAGCAGCCCCGAGGTCGGGGCAGGGACCACTGAAGCTTTCTTT	CASSPEVGAGTTEAFF
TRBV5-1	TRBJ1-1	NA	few	TGCGCCAGCAGCTACACGGGAGGGGTAGGAGCTTTCTTT	CASSYTGGVGAFF
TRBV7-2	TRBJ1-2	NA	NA	TGTGCCAGCAGCTCCCTTGGGCCTGTCTATGGCTACACCTTC	CASSSLGPVYGYTF
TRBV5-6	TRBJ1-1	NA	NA	TGTGCCAGCAGCTTGCCCAGAGTTATGAACACTGAAGCTTTCTTT	CASSLPRVMNTEAFF
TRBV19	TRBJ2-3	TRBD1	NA	TGTGCCAGTAGTGTTACCCCGGGACAGGGATATTCAGATACGCAGTATTTT	CASSVTPGQGYSDTQYF
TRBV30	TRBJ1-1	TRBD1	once	TGTGCCTGGAGTCCGTGGACAGGGGGCGAGGGGAACACTGAAGCTTTCTTT	CAWSPWTGGEGNTEAFF
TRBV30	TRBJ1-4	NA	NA	TGTGCCTGGAGTGTACTTGGAGGGGTTGAAAAACTGTTTTTT	CAWSVLGGVEKLFF
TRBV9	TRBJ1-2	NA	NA	TGTGCCAGCGGGGGAGACCTCCAAAGGGGAGGCTACACCTTC	CASGGDLQRGGYTF
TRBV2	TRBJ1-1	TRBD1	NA	TGTGCCAGCAGTGATAACAGGGGGCGGGCTGAAGCTTTCTTT	CASSDNRGRAEAFF
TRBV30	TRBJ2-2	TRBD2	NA	TGTGCCTCCCTACTAGCGGGAGGAGGCACCGGGGAGCTGTTTTTT	CASLLAGGGTGELFF
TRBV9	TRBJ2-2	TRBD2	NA	TGTGCCAGCAGCGTACAAGCGGGGGGCAAGACCGGGGAGCTGTTTTTT	CASSVQAGGKTGELFF
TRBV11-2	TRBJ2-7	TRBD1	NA	TGTGCCAGCAGCTTAGATCTAAGCGGGACAGGGCTCAACGAGCAGTACTTC	CASSLDLSGTGLNEQYF
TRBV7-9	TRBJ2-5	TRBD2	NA	TGTGCCAGCAGCTTAGAGCGGGGGGGCCTCGAGGAGACCCAGTACTTC	CASSLERGGLEETQYF
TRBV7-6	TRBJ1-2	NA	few	TGTGCCAGCACCAGGGACCCGGGGAACTATGGCTACACCTTC	CASTRDPGNYGYTF
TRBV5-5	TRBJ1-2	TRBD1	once	TGTGCCAGCAGCTTGGCAGGGGGGAACCTAGTGGGCTACACCTTC	CASSLAGGNLVGYTF
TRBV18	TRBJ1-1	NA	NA	TGTGCCAGCTCAAAAAGCGACGGGAACACTGAAGCTTTCTTT	CASSKSDGNTEAFF
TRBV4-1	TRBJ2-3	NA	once	TGCGCCAGCAGCCAAGTCTCTGCCAGGGGTGTCGGAACGCAGTATTTT	CASSQVSARGVGTQYF
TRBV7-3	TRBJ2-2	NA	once	TGTGCCAGCAGCTTAGGGACGGCCCCGAACACCGGGGAGCTGTTTTTT	CASSLGTAPNTGELFF
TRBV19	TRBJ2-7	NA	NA	TGTGCCAGTAGTTGGCAGGTGGGGCACGAGCAGTACTTC	CASSWQVGHEQYF
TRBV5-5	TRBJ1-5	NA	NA	TGTGCCAGCAGCTTGGGAGGGGACGTGGGGCAGCCCCAGCATTTT	CASSLGGDVGQPQHF
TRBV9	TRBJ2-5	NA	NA	TGTGCCAGCAGCGTAGATAGTTTACAAGAGACCCAGTACTTC	CASSVDSLQETQYF
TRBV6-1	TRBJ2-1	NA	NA	TGTGCCAGCATGCCGGACAGCAGGTACAATGAGCAGTTCTTC	CASMPDSRYNEQFF
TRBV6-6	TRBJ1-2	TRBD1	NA	TGTGCCAGCGCCCGGGACAGCCGTGGGGGTAACTATGGCTACACCTTC	CASARDSRGGNYGYTF
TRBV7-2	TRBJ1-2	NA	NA	TGTGCCAGCAGCCCTGACCGACGTCTTGAGGGCTACACCTTC	CASSPDRRLEGYTF
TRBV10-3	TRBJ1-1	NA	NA	TGTGCCATCAGGGACAGAGACACTGAAGCTTTCTTT	CAIRDRDTEAFF
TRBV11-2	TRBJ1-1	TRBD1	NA	TGTGCCAGCAGCTTCACAGGGGCGGATGAAGCTTTCTTT	CASSFTGADEAFF
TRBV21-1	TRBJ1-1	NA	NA	TGTGCCAGCAGCACTAGACAGAGGCCAATGAACACTGAAGCTTTCTTT	CASSTRQRPMNTEAFF
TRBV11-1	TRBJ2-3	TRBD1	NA	TGTGCCAGCAGCCCCCAGGGGGCCGATACGCAGTATTTT	CASSPQGADTQYF
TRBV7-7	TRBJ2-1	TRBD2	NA	TGTGCTAGCAGCTTCCGTCTACTAGCGGGACCCTACGACTACAATGAGCAGTTCTTC	CASSFRLLAGPYDYNEQFF
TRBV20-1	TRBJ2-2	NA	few	TGCAGTGCTCCGAACACCGGGGAGCTGTTTTTT	CSAPNTGELFF
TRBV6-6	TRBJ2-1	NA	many	TGTGCCAGCAGTTCGCCGAATGAGCAGTTCTTC	CASSSPNEQFF
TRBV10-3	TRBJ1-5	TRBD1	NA	TGTGCCATCAGGTCAGGGGGCGAACAGCCCCAGCATTTT	CAIRSGGEQPQHF
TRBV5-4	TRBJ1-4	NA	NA	TGTGCCAGCAGCTGGGACCGCTCAACTAATGAAAAACTGTTTTTT	CASSWDRSTNEKLFF
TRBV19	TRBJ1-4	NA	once	TGTGCCAGTAGAAAAGGAGAAAAACTGTTTTTT	CASRKGEKLFF